This is a list of T cell receptor beta chains from one sample in a study of CD8+ T cells in alopecia areata. Sequencing was performed with immunoSEQ multiplex PCR; in TCRdb, only in-frame clones are kept and a portion is missing. The data hold approximately 100,000 clones, with roughly 53% observed a single time. The sequenced sample consisted of CD4+ T cells sorted from blood. Source of these receptors: a human donor in good health. Both conserved end residues are part of each CDR3. The D gene is left open where the match is weak. Size tells how often a clone was seen (once, few, many) or the class of an expanded clone, and some rows leave it out.

TRBV29-1	-	TRBD1	TRBJ2-2	CSVKQGARGTGELFF	TGCAGCGTTAAACAGGGGGCGCGCGGCACCGGGGAGCTGTTTTTT
TRBV15	-	-	TRBJ1-5	CATSREWAEGNQPQHF	TGTGCCACCAGCAGAGAGTGGGCAGAGGGCAATCAGCCCCAGCATTTT
TRBV6-5	few	-	TRBJ1-1	CASRGHMNTEAFF	TGTGCCAGCAGGGGCCACATGAACACTGAAGCTTTCTTT
TRBV7-8	few	-	TRBJ1-1	CASSLELSVTEAFF	TGTGCCAGCAGCTTAGAGCTCTCGGTCACTGAAGCTTTCTTT
TRBV7-2	once	-	TRBJ2-7	CASSLDPEYYEQYF	TGTGCCAGCAGCTTAGATCCGGAGTACTACGAGCAGTACTTC
TRBV5-1	-	-	TRBJ1-6	CASSLAFGNSPLHF	TGCGCCAGCAGCTTGGCCTTTGGGAATTCACCCCTCCACTTT
TRBV10-3	-	TRBD1	TRBJ1-1	CATGTGGQGEAFF	TGTGCCACTGGAACCGGAGGACAGGGCGAAGCTTTCTTT
TRBV5-1	-	-	TRBJ2-5	CASSLTGTQETQYF	TGCGCCAGCAGCTTGACAGGTACCCAAGAGACCCAGTACTTC
TRBV5-1	few	-	TRBJ1-5	CASSSQPDAPQHF	TGCGCCAGCAGCAGCCAGCCCGACGCACCCCAGCATTTT
TRBV11-2	-	-	TRBJ1-6	CASSSGSGSYNSPLHF	TGTGCCAGCAGCTCCGGGAGTGGCTCCTATAATTCACCCCTCCACTTT
TRBV30	-	-	TRBJ2-2	CAWKSEGTGELFF	TGTGCCTGGAAAAGTGAGGGAACCGGGGAGCTGTTTTTT
TRBV6-5	many	-	TRBJ2-7	CASSPRGANEQYF	TGTGCCAGCAGTCCTCGGGGGGCGAACGAGCAGTACTTC
TRBV29-1	few	-	TRBJ2-2	CSVGAGPTGELFF	TGCAGCGTTGGGGCAGGGCCCACCGGGGAGCTGTTTTTT
TRBV15	few	-	TRBJ2-5	CATSSFRSRSETQYF	TGTGCCACCAGCAGCTTCAGGTCTAGGAGCGAGACCCAGTACTTC
TRBV5-1	-	-	TRBJ1-6	CASSLVAGLSPLHF	TGCGCCAGCAGCTTGGTGGCAGGGTTGTCACCCCTCCACTTT
TRBV2	-	TRBD2	TRBJ2-5	CASSPRLAGRETQYF	TGTGCCAGCAGCCCGAGACTAGCGGGGAGAGAGACCCAGTACTTC
TRBV2	-	-	TRBJ1-5	CASSDEQISNQPQHF	TGTGCCAGCAGTGATGAACAGATTAGCAATCAGCCCCAGCATTTT
TRBV9	-	-	TRBJ2-3	CASSPRGVPDTQYF	TGTGCCAGCAGCCCTAGAGGAGTGCCAGATACGCAGTATTTT
TRBV10-2	-	TRBD1	TRBJ1-6	CASRDGTGGSYNSPLHF	TGCGCCAGCAGAGACGGGACAGGGGGCTCCTATAATTCACCCCTCCACTTT
TRBV6-5	-	-	TRBJ1-1	CASNGQLNTEAFF	TGTGCCAGCAACGGACAGCTGAACACTGAAGCTTTCTTT
TRBV30	-	-	TRBJ1-1	CANARSRTAAFF	TGTGCTAACGCTAGGTCCCGGACGGCAGCTTTCTTT
TRBV2	-	-	TRBJ2-7	CASSQARSYEQYF	TGTGCCAGCAGCCAGGCCCGATCCTACGAGCAGTACTTC
TRBV28	-	TRBD1	TRBJ1-2	CASSLDRGLGYTF	TGTGCCAGCAGCTTGGACAGGGGGCTTGGCTACACCTTC
TRBV7-9	few	TRBD1	TRBJ1-4	CASSFWDRGGTNEKLFF	TGTGCCAGCAGCTTTTGGGACAGGGGAGGAACTAATGAAAAACTGTTTTTT
TRBV5-6	-	TRBD1	TRBJ1-1	CASSLWGGQGVTEAFF	TGTGCCAGCAGCTTGTGGGGAGGACAGGGCGTAACTGAAGCTTTCTTT
TRBV7-6	-	TRBD1	TRBJ1-1	CASSPRDRGRGTEAFF	TGTGCCAGCAGCCCTAGGGACAGGGGCCGGGGGACTGAAGCTTTCTTT
TRBV28	-	TRBD1	TRBJ2-5	CASSHWTGGKETQYF	TGTGCCAGCAGTCACTGGACAGGGGGGAAGGAGACCCAGTACTTC
TRBV11-2	-	-	TRBJ1-2	CASSLWGGTNGYTF	TGTGCCAGCAGCTTATGGGGGGGCACGAATGGCTACACCTTC
TRBV7-2	-	TRBD2	TRBJ2-2	CASSPMGLAGFGELFF	TGTGCCAGCAGCCCCATGGGACTAGCAGGGTTCGGGGAGCTGTTTTTT
TRBV15	-	TRBD2	TRBJ2-7	CATSRALPLAGRPYEQYF	TGTGCCACCAGCAGAGCCCTCCCCTTAGCGGGGAGACCCTACGAGCAGTACTTC
TRBV25-1	-	-	TRBJ2-7	CASSEVGRVGSYEQYF	TGTGCCAGCAGTGAAGTAGGCAGGGTCGGCTCCTACGAGCAGTACTTC
TRBV2	-	-	TRBJ1-2	CASSGSINYGYTF	TGTGCCAGCAGTGGGTCGATTAACTATGGCTACACCTTC
TRBV29-1	few	TRBD2	TRBJ2-1	CSVRRGGENEQFF	TGCAGCGTCCGGCGGGGGGGGGAGAATGAGCAGTTCTTC
TRBV19	-	-	TRBJ1-6	CASSSGRKNSPLHF	TGTGCCAGTAGTTCGGGACGGAAGAATTCACCCCTCCACTTT
TRBV7-2	-	TRBD1	TRBJ1-1	CASSPDRGPTEAFF	TGTGCCAGCAGCCCCGACAGGGGGCCCACTGAAGCTTTCTTT